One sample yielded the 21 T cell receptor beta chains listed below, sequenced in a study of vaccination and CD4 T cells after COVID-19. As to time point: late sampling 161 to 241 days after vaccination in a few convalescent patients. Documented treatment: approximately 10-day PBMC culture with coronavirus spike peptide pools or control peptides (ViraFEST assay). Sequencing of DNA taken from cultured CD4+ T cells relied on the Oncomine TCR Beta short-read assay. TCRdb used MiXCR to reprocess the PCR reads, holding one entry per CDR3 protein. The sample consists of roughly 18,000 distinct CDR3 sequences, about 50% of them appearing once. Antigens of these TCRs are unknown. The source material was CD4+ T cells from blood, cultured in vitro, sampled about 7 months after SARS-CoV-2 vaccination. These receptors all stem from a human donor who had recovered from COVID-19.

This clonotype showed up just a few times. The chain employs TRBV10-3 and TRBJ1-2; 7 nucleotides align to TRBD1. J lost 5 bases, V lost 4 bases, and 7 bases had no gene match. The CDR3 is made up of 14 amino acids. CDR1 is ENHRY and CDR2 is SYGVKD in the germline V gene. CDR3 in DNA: TGTGCCATCAGTGGGGCGCAGGGGGATTATGGCTACACCTTC. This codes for CAISGAQGDYGYTF.

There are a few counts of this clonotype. The CDR3 DNA is TGTGCCAGCAGCTTATCGGCGGGGTCTAGCACAGATACGCAGTATTTT. Amino acids: CASSLSAGSSTDTQYF. The chain links TRBV7-3 to TRBJ2-3; D perhaps matches TRBD2 (6 bases). The germline V gene encodes CDR1 SGHTA and CDR2 FQGTGA. Trimming removed 2 bases at V and 0 bases at J, with 12 bases between. This CDR3 is 16 amino acids long.

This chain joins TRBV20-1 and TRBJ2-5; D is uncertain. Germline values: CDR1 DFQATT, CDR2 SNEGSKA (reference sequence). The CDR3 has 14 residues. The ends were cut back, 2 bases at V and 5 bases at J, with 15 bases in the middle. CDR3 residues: CSARLSRTYETQYF. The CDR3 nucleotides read TGCAGTGCTAGACTCTCCCGGACCTATGAGACCCAGTACTTC.

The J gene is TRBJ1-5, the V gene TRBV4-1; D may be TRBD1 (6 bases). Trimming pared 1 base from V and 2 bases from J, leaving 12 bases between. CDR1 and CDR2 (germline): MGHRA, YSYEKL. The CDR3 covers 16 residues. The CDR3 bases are TGCGCCAGCAGCCAAGGCAGGGGTGCCCGCAATCAGCCCCAGCATTTT. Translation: CASSQGRGARNQPQHF.

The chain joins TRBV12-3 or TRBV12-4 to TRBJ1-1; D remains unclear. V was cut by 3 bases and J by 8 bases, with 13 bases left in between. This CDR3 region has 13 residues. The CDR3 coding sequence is TGTGCCAGCAGTTTTGTGGGAACGAGGGAAGCTTTCTTT. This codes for CASSFVGTREAFF.

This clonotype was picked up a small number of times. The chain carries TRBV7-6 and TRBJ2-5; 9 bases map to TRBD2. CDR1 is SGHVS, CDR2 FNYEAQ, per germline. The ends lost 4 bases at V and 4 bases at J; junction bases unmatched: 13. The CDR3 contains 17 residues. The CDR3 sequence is CASSSQPRAGGGETQYF. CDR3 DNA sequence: TGTGCCAGCAGCTCACAGCCTAGAGCGGGGGGCGGAGAGACCCAGTACTTC.

The CDR3 spells CSARGLAGSTDTQYF. The CDR3 DNA reads TGCAGTGCTAGAGGACTAGCGGGGAGCACAGATACGCAGTATTTT. V is TRBV20-1 and J is TRBJ2-3; 11 positions agree with TRBD2. J gave up 0 bases and V 1 base, and 0 bases lay outside the gene matches. The CDR3 is 15 amino acids. Per germline, CDR1 DFQATT and CDR2 SNEGSKA (reference sequence).

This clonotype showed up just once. CDR3 amino acids: CASSRGLEQPQHF. CDR3 in DNA: TGTGCCAGCAGTAGGGGCTTGGAGCAGCCCCAGCATTTT. The genes are TRBV2 and TRBJ1-5, with D tentatively TRBD1 (5 bases). CDR3 length: 13 amino acids. The V end was cut by 5 bases, the J end by 7 bases, with 12 bases between. In germline, CDR1 is SNHLY, CDR2 FYNNEI. Full variable domain (rest looked up from reference TRBV2 and TRBJ1-5): EPEVTQTPSHQVTQMGQEVILRCVPISNHLYFYWYRQILGQKVEFLVSFYNNEISEKSEIFDDQFSVERPDGSNFTLKIRSTKLEDSAMYFCASSRGLEQPQHFGDGTRLSIL.

CDR3: CASRGYPTEQYF. DNA for the CDR3: TGTGCCAGCAGGGGCTACCCAACTGAGCAGTACTTC. The chain employs TRBV2 and TRBJ2-7; D remains ambiguous. With 6 bases removed from V and 7 bases from J, the gap between germline ends came to 13 bases. Looked up from germline, CDR1 is SNHLY and CDR2 is FYNNEI. The CDR3 consists of 12 residues.

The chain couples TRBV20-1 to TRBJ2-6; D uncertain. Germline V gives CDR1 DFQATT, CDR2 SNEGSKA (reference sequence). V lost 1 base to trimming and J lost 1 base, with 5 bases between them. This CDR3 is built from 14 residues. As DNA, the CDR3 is TGCAGTGCTAGAGGGAGTTCTGGGGCCAACGTCCTGACTTTC. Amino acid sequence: CSARGSSGANVLTF.

CDR3 protein: CASSVQETQYF. CDR3 in DNA: TGTGCCAGCAGCGTACAGGAGACCCAGTACTTC. The J gene is TRBJ2-5, the V gene TRBV7-2; D remains unclear. Germline lookup yields CDR1 SGHTA and CDR2 FQGNSA. This CDR3 region has 11 residues. V was shortened by 5 bases and J by 5 bases, with 6 bases between the two germline ends. The whole variable domain, filled in from reference TRBV7-2 and TRBJ2-5, reads GAGVSQSPSNKVTEKGKDVELRCDPISGHTALYWYRQSLGQGLEFLIYFQGNSAPDKSGLPSDRFSAERTGGSVSTLTIQRTQQEDSAVYLCASSVQETQYFGPGTRLLVL.

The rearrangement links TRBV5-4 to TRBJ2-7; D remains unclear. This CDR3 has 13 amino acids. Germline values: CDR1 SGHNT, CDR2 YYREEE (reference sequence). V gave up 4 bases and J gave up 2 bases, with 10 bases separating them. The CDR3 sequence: CASSLDMTYEQYF. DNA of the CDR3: TGTGCCAGCAGCCTAGACATGACCTACGAGCAGTACTTC.

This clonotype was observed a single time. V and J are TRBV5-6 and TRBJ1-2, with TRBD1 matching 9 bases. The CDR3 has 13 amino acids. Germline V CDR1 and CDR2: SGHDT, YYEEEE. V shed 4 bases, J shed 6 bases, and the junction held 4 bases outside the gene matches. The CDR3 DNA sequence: TGTGCCAGCAGCCCTTGGGACAGGGATGGCTACACCTTC. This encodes CASSPWDRDGYTF.

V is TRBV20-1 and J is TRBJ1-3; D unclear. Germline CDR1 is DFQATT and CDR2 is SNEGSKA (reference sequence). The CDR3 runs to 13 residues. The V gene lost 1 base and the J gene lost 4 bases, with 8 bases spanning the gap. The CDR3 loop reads CSARGAGGNTIYF. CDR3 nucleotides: TGCAGTGCTAGAGGCGCAGGCGGAAACACCATATATTTT.

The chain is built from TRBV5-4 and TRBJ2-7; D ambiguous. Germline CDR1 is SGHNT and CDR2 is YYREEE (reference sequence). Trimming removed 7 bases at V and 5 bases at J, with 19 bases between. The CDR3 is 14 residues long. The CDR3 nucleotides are TGTGCCAGCCGAAAAGAGTGGACGTACAACGAGCAGTACTTC. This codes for CASRKEWTYNEQYF.

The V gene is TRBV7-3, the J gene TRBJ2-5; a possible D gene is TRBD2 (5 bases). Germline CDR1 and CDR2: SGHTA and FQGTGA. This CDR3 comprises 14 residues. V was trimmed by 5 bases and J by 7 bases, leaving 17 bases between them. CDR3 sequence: CASSQSGPYGTQYF. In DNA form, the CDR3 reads TGTGCCAGCAGCCAGAGCGGACCCTACGGGACCCAGTACTTC.

CDR3 in amino acids: CASSDEGNYGYTF. Written as DNA, the CDR3 is TGTGCCAGCAGTGACGAGGGGAACTATGGCTACACCTTC. This sequence joins TRBV2 and TRBJ1-2; TRBD1 might be the D (5 bases). The germline V gene has CDR1 SNHLY and CDR2 FYNNEI. With 3 bases removed from V and 2 bases from J, the gap between germline ends came to 7 bases. This CDR3 comprises 13 residues.

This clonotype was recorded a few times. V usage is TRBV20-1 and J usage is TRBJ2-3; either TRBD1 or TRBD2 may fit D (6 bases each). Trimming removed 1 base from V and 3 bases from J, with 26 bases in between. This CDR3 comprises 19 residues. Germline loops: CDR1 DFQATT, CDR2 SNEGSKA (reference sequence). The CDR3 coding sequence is TGCAGTGCTAGAGCTTTATCGACCGGGGGCCTCCGTAGGACAGATACGCAGTATTTT. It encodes CSARALSTGGLRRTDTQYF.

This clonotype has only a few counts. This chain's CDR3 is CATSGSLGPGETQYF. The CDR3 nucleotides read TGTGCCACCAGTGGCAGTTTGGGGCCGGGGGAGACCCAGTACTTC. This chain joins TRBV24-1 and TRBJ2-5, with D perhaps being TRBD1 or TRBD2 (5 bases each). CDR3 length: 15 amino acids. Per the germline V gene, CDR1 is KGHDR and CDR2 is SFDVKD. Deletions cut 5 bases from V and 5 bases from J, with 17 bases between.

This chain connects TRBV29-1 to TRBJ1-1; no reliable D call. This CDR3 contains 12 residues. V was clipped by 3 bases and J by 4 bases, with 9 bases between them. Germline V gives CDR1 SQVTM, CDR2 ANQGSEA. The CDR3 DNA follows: TGCAGCGTTGAGCCGGGAGGCACTGAAGCTTTCTTT. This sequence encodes CSVEPGGTEAFF. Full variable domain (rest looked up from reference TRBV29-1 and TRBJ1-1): SAVISQKPSRDICQRGTSLTIQCQVDSQVTMMFWYRQQPGQSLTLIATANQGSEATYESGFVIDKFPISRPNLTFSTLTVSNMSPEDSSIYLCSVEPGGTEAFFGQGTRLTVV.

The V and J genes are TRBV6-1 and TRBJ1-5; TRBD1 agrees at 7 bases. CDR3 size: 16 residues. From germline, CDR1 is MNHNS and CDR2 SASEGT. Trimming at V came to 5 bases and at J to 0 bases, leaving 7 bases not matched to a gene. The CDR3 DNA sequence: TGTGCCAGCAGTAACCGACAGGGTTATAGCAATCAGCCCCAGCATTTT. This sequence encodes CASSNRQGYSNQPQHF.